These 19 T cell receptor beta chains were sequenced from one sample in a study of T cells after yellow fever vaccination. From the 5' RACE reads, TCRdb called clonotypes with MiXCR, one entry per CDR3 protein. This sample has roughly 190,000 distinct CDR3 sequences; about 10% occur once, and the top ten carry just over 35%. This specimen consisted of CD8+ T cells sorted from PBMCs, obtained 15 days after the yellow fever booster vaccination. These receptors were obtained from a man between 18 and 35 years old who received the YFV17D yellow fever vaccine.

This clonotype ranks as medium-sized. V is TRBV7-3 and J is TRBJ2-1; 11 bases line up with TRBD2. This CDR3 has 15 amino acids. Trimming cost V 5 bases and J 5 bases; bases outside gene matches: 5. Germline CDR1 and CDR2: SGHTA and FQGTGA. CDR3 DNA sequence: TGTGCCAGCAGCGTTGGACTAGCGGGTAACAATGAGCAGTTCTTC. Encoded protein: CASSVGLAGNNEQFF.

In its sample, this clonotype was seen a few times. J is TRBJ2-1 and V is TRBV12-3 or TRBV12-4; D remains ambiguous. The CDR3 runs to 14 residues. V dropped 3 bases and J dropped 7 bases, with 13 bases sitting between them. The CDR3 here is CASSFRPGRNEQFF. DNA for the CDR3: TGTGCCAGCAGTTTTAGACCCGGTAGGAATGAGCAGTTCTTC.

The rearrangement uses TRBV6-2 or TRBV6-3 and TRBJ2-7, with TRBD1 matching 8 bases. The V gene end was trimmed by 0 bases and the J gene end by 3 bases; junction bases not matched to a gene: 10. The germline CDR1 and CDR2 sequences are MNHEY and SVGEGT. CDR3 size: 17 residues. The CDR3, as DNA: TGTGCCAGCAGTTACTCCCCGACAGGGGATTTTGTCTACGAGCAGTACGTC. Translation gives CASSYSPTGDFVYEQYV.

This clonotype was counted ten times or more. The chain is built from TRBV7-2 and TRBJ2-7, with D perhaps matching TRBD1 or TRBD2 (5 bases each). Trimming removed 4 bases from V and 7 bases from J, with 14 bases in between. CDR1 is SGHTA and CDR2 is FQGNSA in the germline V gene. There are 13 residues in the CDR3. The CDR3 DNA reads TGTGCCAGCAGCTCGGGGCCCGCAAGGGAGCAGTACGTC. Translating it yields CASSSGPAREQYV.

In this sample, this clonotype turned up a few times. V usage is TRBV6-5 and J usage is TRBJ1-2; possible D gene TRBD1, 5 bases. The CDR3 is 12 amino acids. In germline, CDR1 is MNHEY, CDR2 SVGAGI. Deletions cut 5 bases from V and 4 bases from J, with 8 bases between. In nucleotides, the CDR3 is TGTGCCAGCAGTCCGACAGCCTATGGCTACACCTTC. This encodes CASSPTAYGYTF.

This clonotype has at least ten counts. The chain links TRBV28 to TRBJ2-5, with D possibly matching TRBD2 (6 bases). CDR3 length equals 14 residues. V was pared by 5 bases and J by 0 bases, with 10 bases between. In germline, CDR1 is MDHEN, CDR2 SYDVKM. The CDR3 spells CASSVLANQETQYF. For the CDR3, the DNA is TGTGCCAGCAGTGTGCTAGCGAACCAAGAGACCCAGTACTTC.

This clonotype has a count of ten or more. The J gene is TRBJ2-5, the V gene TRBV15, with 9 nucleotides matching TRBD2. This CDR3 is 14 amino acids long. With 4 bases clipped from V and 5 bases from J, the junction kept 5 bases outside the gene matches. Germline CDR1 and CDR2: LNHNV and YYDKDF (reference sequence). The CDR3 DNA is TGTGCCACCAGCACGGGACTAGCTGGGGAGACCCAGTACTTC. Residues: CATSTGLAGETQYF.

The chain has TRBV6-2 or TRBV6-3 and TRBJ2-6; TRBD1 or TRBD2 may be the D gene (5 bases each). V was trimmed by 2 bases and J by 4 bases, leaving 9 bases between them. Germline V lookup: CDR1 MNHEY, CDR2 SVGEGT. The CDR3 sequence is 15 residues long. The CDR3 DNA follows: TGTGCCAGCAGTTACGGGGGATCGGGGGCCAACGTCCTGACTTTC. This codes for CASSYGGSGANVLTF.

This clonotype has just a few counts. This chain links TRBV4-3 with TRBJ1-6; D gene uncertain. The CDR3 length is 18 residues. Germline CDR1 is LGHNA and CDR2 is YSLEER. V was clipped by 0 bases and J by 0 bases, with 12 bases between them. The CDR3 DNA is TGCGCCAGCAGCCAAGATTTAACAGCCTTCTCCTATAATTCACCCCTCCACTTT. This translates into CASSQDLTAFSYNSPLHF.

J is TRBJ2-7 and V is TRBV5-1; TRBD2 agrees at 8 bases. Germline V gene sequence: CDR1 SGHRS, CDR2 YFSETQ. V gave up 0 bases and J gave up 1 base; unmatched junction bases: 3. This CDR3 contains 15 residues. CDR3 residues: CASSLGSGVSYEQYV. DNA for the CDR3: TGCGCCAGCAGCTTGGGTAGCGGGGTGTCCTACGAGCAGTACGTC.

CDR3 region: CASSQGPSPEYYGYTF. The DNA for the CDR3 is TGCGCCAGCAGCCAAGGACCATCCCCGGAATACTATGGCTACACCTTC. The chain couples TRBV4-1 to TRBJ1-2; D remains unclear. Trimming took off 1 base at V and 3 bases at J, with 15 bases between the two ends. Germline CDR1 is MGHRA and CDR2 is YSYEKL. The CDR3 covers 16 residues.

In this sample, this clonotype turned up a few times. V usage is TRBV6-5 and J usage is TRBJ1-5; D gene ambiguous. The germline gives CDR1 MNHEY, CDR2 SVGAGI. V lost 0 bases to trimming and J lost 4 bases, with 7 bases between them. There are 14 residues in the CDR3. CDR3 nucleotides: TGTGCCAGCAGTTACTCGGCGGGTAATCAGCCCCAGCATTTT. It codes for CASSYSAGNQPQHF.

This clonotype was recorded a few times. The rearrangement links TRBV7-9 to TRBJ2-5; 9 nucleotides match TRBD2. The CDR3 contains 17 residues. CDR1 is SEHNR and CDR2 is FQNEAQ in the germline V gene (reference sequence). V gave up 3 bases and J gave up 2 bases; unmatched junction bases: 10. CDR3 protein: CASSFPIPTSGQETQYF. In DNA, the CDR3 is TGTGCCAGCAGCTTTCCAATTCCGACTAGCGGACAAGAGACCCAGTACTTC.

V gene TRBV7-6 combines with J gene TRBJ1-1, with a tentative D call TRBD1 (6 bases). The ends were cut back, 5 bases at V and 7 bases at J, with 11 bases in the middle. This CDR3 is 12 amino acids long. Germline CDR1 reads SGHVS; CDR2 reads FNYEAQ. CDR3 protein: CASSQDSHEAFF. For the CDR3, the DNA is TGTGCCAGCAGCCAGGACAGCCATGAAGCTTTCTTT.

This clonotype was observed a handful of times. The J gene is TRBJ1-2, the V gene TRBV12-3 or TRBV12-4; maybe TRBD1 (5 bases). There are 17 residues in the CDR3. The V and J ends lost 5 bases and 5 bases respectively, with 24 bases between them. CDR3 residues: CASSLNIPSQGIYGYTF. The CDR3 DNA reads as TGTGCCAGCAGTCTCAACATCCCCAGCCAGGGCATATATGGCTACACCTTC.

The rearrangement uses TRBV28 and TRBJ2-3; D unresolved. CDR1 is MDHEN, CDR2 SYDVKM, per germline. The CDR3 covers 12 residues. V lost 3 bases and J lost 6, with 7 bases in between. The CDR3: CASSFEEDTQYF. For the CDR3, the DNA is TGTGCCAGCAGTTTCGAAGAGGATACGCAGTATTTT. Full variable domain (outside the CDR3, taken from reference TRBV28 and TRBJ2-3): DVKVTQSSRYLVKRTGEKVFLECVQDMDHENMFWYRQDPGLGLRLIYFSYDVKMKEKGDIPEGYSVSREKKERFSLILESASTNQTSMYLCASSFEEDTQYFGPGTRLTVL.

The CDR3 DNA follows: TGTGCCAGCAGCTTTGGAAGGACTAGCGGGGGGCCATCCTACAATGAGCAGTTCTTC. Translation: CASSFGRTSGGPSYNEQFF. This chain uses TRBV5-6 with TRBJ2-1, with 14 bases that match TRBD2. From germline, CDR1 is SGHDT and CDR2 YYEEEE. Trimming took 2 bases from V and 1 from J; bases not matched to a gene: 8. CDR3 size: 19 residues.

This clonotype was counted at least ten times. The chain couples TRBV14 to TRBJ1-1; D remains unclear. CDR1 and CDR2 from the germline V gene are SGHDN and FVKESK. V was shortened by 2 bases and J by 1 base, with 5 bases between the two germline ends. This CDR3 has 13 amino acids. CDR3 sequence reads: CASSQLSNTEAFF. Written as DNA, the CDR3 is TGTGCCAGCAGCCAATTATCGAACACTGAAGCTTTCTTT. Combining the CDR3 with reference TRBV14 and TRBJ1-1 gives the whole variable domain EAGVTQFPSHSVIEKGQTVTLRCDPISGHDNLYWYRRVMGKEIKFLLHFVKESKQDESGMPNNRFLAERTGGTYSTLKVQPAELEDSGVYFCASSQLSNTEAFFGQGTRLTVV.

The genes are TRBV5-1 and TRBJ1-5; TRBD1 might be the D (6 bases). Germline V gene sequence: CDR1 SGHRS, CDR2 YFSETQ. The CDR3 runs to 16 residues. Deletions cut 4 bases from V and 4 bases from J, with 18 bases between. CDR3 amino acids: CASSTRTESSNQPQHF. In DNA, the CDR3 is TGCGCCAGCAGCACCCGGACAGAAAGCTCGAATCAGCCCCAGCATTTT.